This T cell receptor (beta chain) was sequenced for a study of regulatory T cells in long-lasting Graves disease. The CDR3 has 13 residues. Germline V lookup: CDR1 SGHAT, CDR2 FQNNGV. The V end was cut by 0 bases, the J end by 11 bases, with 13 bases between. CDR3 regions were amplified by Arm-PCR using iRepertoire HTBI primers to build TCR beta libraries. TCRdb used MiXCR to reprocess the multiplex PCR reads, holding one entry per CDR3 protein. There are 400,000 to 450,000 distinct CDR3 sequences in the sample; 14% to 15% occur only once, and roughly 17% lies in the top ten. The sample's time point: newly diagnosed GD, antithyroid drugs for less than 3 months. PBMCs provided the RNA from which the TCR library was made. This sample was also put to use in a study of T cells in Graves' hyperthyroidism and ophthalmopathy. According to that study: Participants, patients aged 18 to 65, had newly diagnosed hyperthyroidism with a duration under 2 months. In the first-round RT-PCR of the TCR CDR3, the HTBI primer set was used.

The source is a woman in her twenties or thirties with Graves disease. V is TRBV11-2 and J is TRBJ1-1, with a weak D call TRBD1 (5 bases). Sequencing was performed on peripheral blood mononuclear cells (PBMCs), taken at new diagnosis, from a patient treated with antithyroid drugs. CDR3 protein: CASSLDKGLSAFF. The CDR3 bases are TGTGCCAGCAGCTTAGATAAGGGACTCTCGGCTTTCTTT. Full variable domain (missing parts from reference TRBV11-2 and TRBJ1-1): EAGVAQSPRYKIIEKRQSVAFWCNPISGHATLYWYQQILGQGPKLLIQFQNNGVVDDSQLPKDRFSAERLKGVDSTLKIQPAKLEDSAVYLCASSLDKGLSAFFGQGTRLTVV.